This T cell receptor beta chain was identified during a study of blood T cell repertoires in COVID-19. Turning to the study itself: Material from acute and convalescent COVID-19 was sourced from the United States, Italy and Spain. T cells, B-cell-depleted T cells, or PBMCs supplied cDNA or gDNA.

Germline-derived CDR1 and CDR2 are LNHDA and SQIVND (reference sequence). V trimming: 5 bases; J trimming: 9 bases; junction bases outside the gene matches: 11. The CDR3 is 15 residues long. This clone was detected many times. Seattle's cohort entered during active infection and was followed longitudinally. Under the authors' procedure: Reference gene primer amplification gave estimated nucleated cell counts. Generated by immunoSEQ multiplex PCR, the TCRdb table keeps only in-frame clones and is missing some. The DNA gave D and trimming, while V, J and clone size come from that table. The sample has a few hundred thousand clones; around 87% are singletons.

The gene calls are TRBV19 and TRBJ2-1, with 9 bases fitting TRBD2. The material sequenced was peripheral blood. The origin of this receptor is a woman aged 25 to 39 with COVID-19, enrolled during active disease. The CDR3 region is CASSPPAGGPSEQFF. CDR3 nucleotides: TGTGCCAGTAGTCCCCCCGCGGGAGGGCCGAGTGAGCAGTTCTTC.